The 13 T cell receptor beta chains given below trace back to one sample, sequenced in a study of CD8 T cell repertoires and HIV-1 epitope variants. This table comes from immunoSEQ multiplex PCR, and its TCRdb copy is limited to in-frame clones, with some not included. The table lists under 100,000 clones, around 67% of them singletons. Specimen: uncultured baseline CD8+ T cells from peripheral blood mononuclear cells (PBMCs). These receptors all come from a male donor with HIV.

This chain joins TRBV5-1 and TRBJ1-5, with D maybe TRBD1 (5 bases). V was pared by 5 bases and J by 5 bases, with 14 bases between. Germline V CDR1 and CDR2: SGHRS, YFSETQ. The CDR3 is 14 amino acids. This chain's CDR3 is CASRPDSRDQPQHF. DNA of the CDR3: TGCGCCAGCAGACCAGACAGCCGGGATCAGCCCCAGCATTTT.

V and J are TRBV28 and TRBJ1-1, with TRBD1 as a possible D gene (5 bases). CDR3 length: 11 amino acids. Per the germline V gene, CDR1 is MDHEN and CDR2 is SYDVKM. The V end was cut by 4 bases, the J end by 11 bases, with 11 bases between. Here the CDR3 reads CASSSLTAAFF. Written as DNA, the CDR3 is TGTGCCAGCAGTTCCCTGACAGCGGCTTTCTTT.

V is TRBV6-6 and J is TRBJ2-7, with 13 positions matching TRBD2. V was clipped by 6 bases and J by 3 bases; unmatched bases: 5. The germline CDR1 and CDR2 sequences are MNHNY and SVGAGI (reference sequence). The CDR3 sequence is 15 residues long. The CDR3 protein is CASRSGTSGNYEQYF. DNA of the CDR3: TGTGCCAGCAGGTCCGGGACTAGCGGGAACTACGAGCAGTACTTC.

The chain employs TRBV9 and TRBJ2-3; maybe TRBD2 (5 bases). The CDR3 totals 14 residues. V was pared by 10 bases and J by 0 bases, with 15 bases between. Germline CDR1 is SGDLS and CDR2 is YYNGEE. The CDR3 nucleotides read TGTGCCTGCGGACCGGGGTTGAGCACAGATACGCAGTATTTT. As protein: CACGPGLSTDTQYF. The complete variable domain, with remaining parts taken from reference TRBV9 and TRBJ2-3, reads DSGVTQTPKHLITATGQRVTLRCSPRSGDLSVYWYQQSLDQGLQFLIQYYNGEERAKGNILERFSAQQFPDLHSELNLSSLELGDSALYFCACGPGLSTDTQYFGPGTRLTVL.

J is TRBJ2-5 and V is TRBV7-9; D gene unclear. V was trimmed by 5 bases and J by 0 bases, leaving 13 bases between them. This CDR3 comprises 15 residues. CDR1 and CDR2 from the germline V gene are SEHNR and FQNEAQ (reference sequence). CDR3 nucleotide sequence: TGTGCCAGCAGCCTGAGGTGGACGGACCAAGAGACCCAGTACTTC. This encodes CASSLRWTDQETQYF.

Only a few counts were recorded for this clone. The V call is TRBV4-1, the J call TRBJ1-2, with D tentatively TRBD1 (5 bases). The CDR3 loop spans 16 amino acids. Germline V gene data show CDR1 as MGHRA and CDR2 as YSYEKL. V lost 0 bases and J 4 bases, leaving 15 bases between the germline ends. The CDR3: CASSQDELKTVYGYTF. As DNA, the CDR3 is TGCGCCAGCAGCCAAGATGAGCTAAAGACAGTCTATGGCTACACCTTC.

The V call is TRBV7-9, the J call TRBJ2-3; TRBD1 aligns across 8 bases. Germline-derived CDR1 and CDR2 are SEHNR and FQNEAQ (reference sequence). The CDR3 length is 14 residues. The V and J ends lost 6 bases and 8 bases, in that order; junction bases with no gene match: 10. The CDR3 DNA reads as TGTGCCAGCAGTCCAGGGGTACAGGGGGGTACGCAGTATTTT. Translating gives CASSPGVQGGTQYF.

The chain links TRBV29-1 to TRBJ1-2; possible D gene TRBD1, 5 bases. The CDR3 sequence is 15 residues long. Germline-derived CDR1 and CDR2 are SQVTM and ANQGSEA. Trimming stripped 1 base from V and 4 bases from J, with 16 bases between. The CDR3 spells CSVEAPGRVIYGYTF. In DNA form, the CDR3 reads TGCAGCGTTGAAGCCCCCGGCAGGGTGATCTATGGCTACACCTTC.

A single count supports this clone. The chain employs TRBV19 and TRBJ2-7; 9 bases align to TRBD2. The CDR3 consists of 15 residues. In germline, CDR1 is LNHDA, CDR2 SQIVND (reference sequence). V trimming: 3 bases; J trimming: 3 bases; junction bases outside the gene matches: 6. The CDR3 sequence: CASSMGLAGHYEQYF. CDR3 DNA: TGTGCCAGTAGTATGGGACTAGCAGGACACTACGAGCAGTACTTC.

V is TRBV6-5 and J is TRBJ1-1; tentative D call: TRBD1 (5 bases). The CDR3 length is 15 residues. V dropped 5 bases and J dropped 5 bases, with 18 bases sitting between them. Per the germline V gene, CDR1 is MNHEY and CDR2 is SVGAGI. CDR3 protein: CASSSLGVGKTEAFF. In nucleotides, the CDR3 is TGTGCCAGCAGTAGTTTGGGGGTGGGGAAAACTGAAGCTTTCTTT.

Details on this clone: Relative to the germline gene, one junction end is altered; a read error may explain this. The V and J genes are TRBV7-9 and TRBJ2-5; either TRBD1 or TRBD2 may supply D (5 bases each). This CDR3 has 12 residues. The germline V gene has CDR1 SEHNR and CDR2 FQNEAQ (reference sequence). The CDR3 DNA reads as TGTGCCAGCAGCGCTAGAGACCGGGACGGCGACTTC. Protein product: CASSARDRDGDF.

The V and J genes are TRBV28 and TRBJ2-1; 10 positions agree with TRBD2. This CDR3 comprises 14 residues. CDR1 and CDR2 from the germline V gene are MDHEN and SYDVKM. The trim removed 5 bases at V and 10 bases at J, leaving 8 bases unmatched. The CDR3 DNA reads as TGTGCCAGCAGTCTAGCGGGAGTGGGATACGAGCAGTTCTTC. This translates into CASSLAGVGYEQFF.

The chain uses TRBV28 and TRBJ1-1; D ambiguous. Germline loops: CDR1 MDHEN, CDR2 SYDVKM. CDR3 length equals 17 residues. Trimming stripped 5 bases from V and 1 base from J, with 20 bases between. CDR3 nucleotide sequence: TGTGCCAGCAGTCATCCCAGATTCTCAACTACGAACACTGAAGCTTTCTTT. Protein sequence: CASSHPRFSTTNTEAFF.